This T cell receptor beta chain is drawn from a study of CD8+ T cells in alopecia areata. This clone was seen a few times. TCR sequencing used cDNA made by reverse transcription of extracted RNA. The data were produced by immunoSEQ multiplex PCR, yet TCRdb's version contains in-frame clones alone and is incomplete. Of about 180,000 clones in the sample, roughly 60% were seen once. Regarding treatment: oral pan-JAK inhibitor, 5-10 mg twice daily. The CDR3 is 15 amino acids. V shed 9 bases and J 9 bases; nucleotides not matched to a gene: 14. Germline CDR1 is MNHEY and CDR2 is SVGAGI. V and J are TRBV6-5 and TRBJ2-1; 10 bases match TRBD2. The source material was CD4+ T cells sorted from blood, sampled between weeks 55 and 70, from a patient treated with tofacitinib. The sequence derives from a human donor with alopecia areata. The CDR3 region is CASRERGGRDSEQFF. The CDR3 region has the DNA TGTGCCAGTAGAGAGCGGGGGGGTAGAGACAGTGAGCAGTTCTTC.